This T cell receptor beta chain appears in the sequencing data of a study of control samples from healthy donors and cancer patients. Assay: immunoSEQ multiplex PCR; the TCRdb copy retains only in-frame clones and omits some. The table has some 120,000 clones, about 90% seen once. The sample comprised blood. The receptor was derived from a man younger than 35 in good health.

CDR3 region: CASSIDRGDTQYF. CDR3 DNA sequence: TGTGCCAGTAGTATCGACAGGGGGGATACGCAGTATTTT. The rearrangement joins TRBV19 to TRBJ2-3, with 9 bases matching TRBD1. The V segment lost 3 bases and the J segment 6 bases; nucleotides outside the gene matches: 1. Germline lookup yields CDR1 LNHDA and CDR2 SQIVND (reference sequence). CDR3 size: 13 residues.